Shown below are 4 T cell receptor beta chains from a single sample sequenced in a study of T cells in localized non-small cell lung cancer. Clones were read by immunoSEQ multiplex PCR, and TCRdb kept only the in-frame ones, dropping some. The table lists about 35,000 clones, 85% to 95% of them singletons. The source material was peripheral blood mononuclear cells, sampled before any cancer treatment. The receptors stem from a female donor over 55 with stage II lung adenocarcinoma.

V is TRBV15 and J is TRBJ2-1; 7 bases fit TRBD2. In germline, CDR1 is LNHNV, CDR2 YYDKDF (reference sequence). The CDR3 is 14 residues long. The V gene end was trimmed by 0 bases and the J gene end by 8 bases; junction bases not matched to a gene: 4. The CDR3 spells CATSRDFGGYEQFF. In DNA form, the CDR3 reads TGTGCCACCAGCAGAGATTTCGGGGGGTATGAGCAGTTCTTC.

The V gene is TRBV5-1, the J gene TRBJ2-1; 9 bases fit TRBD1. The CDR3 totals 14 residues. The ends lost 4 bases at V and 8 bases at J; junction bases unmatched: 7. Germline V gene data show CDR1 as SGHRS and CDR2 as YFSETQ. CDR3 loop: CASSVGQGADEQFF. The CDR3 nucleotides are TGCGCCAGCAGCGTGGGACAGGGTGCCGATGAGCAGTTCTTC.

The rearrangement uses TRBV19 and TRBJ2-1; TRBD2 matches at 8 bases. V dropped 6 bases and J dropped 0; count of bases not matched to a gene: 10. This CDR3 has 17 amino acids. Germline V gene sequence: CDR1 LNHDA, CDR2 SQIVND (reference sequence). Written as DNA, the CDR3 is TGTGCCAGTAGGGGGAGCGGGGGCTTGAGCTCCTACAATGAGCAGTTCTTC. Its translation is CASRGSGGLSSYNEQFF.

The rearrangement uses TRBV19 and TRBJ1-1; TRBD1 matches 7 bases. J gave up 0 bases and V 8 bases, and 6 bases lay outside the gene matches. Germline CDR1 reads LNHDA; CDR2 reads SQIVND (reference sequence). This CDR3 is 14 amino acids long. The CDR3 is CASGHRGMNTEAFF. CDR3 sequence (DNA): TGTGCCAGTGGGCACAGGGGAATGAACACTGAAGCTTTCTTT. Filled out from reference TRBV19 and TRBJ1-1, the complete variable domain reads DGGITQSPKYLFRKEGQNVTLSCEQNLNHDAMYWYRQDPGQGLRLIYYSQIVNDFQKGDIAEGYSVSREKKESFPLTVTSAQKNPTAFYLCASGHRGMNTEAFFGQGTRLTVV.